Reported below is one T cell receptor (beta chain). The PCR ran on 60 Vbeta and 13 Jbeta primers. Measured with immunoSEQ multiplex PCR; TCRdb has only the in-frame clones, and not every one. Among 230,000 or so clones listed, over 90% were seen once. The sample is drawn from a study of cytomegalovirus exposure and HLA in healthy donors. The CDR3 runs to 13 residues. The V and J ends lost 5 bases and 6 bases, in that order; junction bases with no gene match: 3. Germline CDR1 MGHDK, CDR2 SYGVNS. The clonotype was recovered from a girl aged 2-9 years in good health and CMV-seronegative. This chain uses TRBV25-1 with TRBJ2-1, with 8 bases fitting TRBD2. The source material was PBMCs. CDR3 amino acids: CASSSAGGNEQFF. The CDR3 coding sequence is TGTGCCAGCAGTTCTGCGGGAGGCAATGAGCAGTTCTTC.